These 8 T cell receptor beta chains were all obtained from the same sample, sequenced in a study of OX40 agonist ivuxolimab in advanced cancers. Produced via immunoSEQ multiplex PCR; TCRdb's table is partial and in-frame only. The sample carries 60,000 or so clones, roughly 90% recorded once. The sequencing here drew on CD4+ or CD8+ T cells sorted from blood, taken in a trial of the OX40 agonist ivuxolimab. The receptors derive from an adult with an advanced solid tumor such as melanoma, head and neck, liver or kidney cancer.

This clone came up once. The chain joins TRBV5-8 to TRBJ1-1; D not certain. V lost 0 bases, J lost 3 bases, and 3 bases lay in between. Looked up from germline, CDR1 is SGHTS and CDR2 is YDEGEE. The CDR3 length is 12 residues. The CDR3 DNA follows: TGTGCCAGCAGCTTGGGTTACACTGAAGCTTTCTTT. The encoded protein is CASSLGYTEAFF.

The chain recombines TRBV9 with TRBJ2-7; 8 bases line up with TRBD1. V lost 3 bases and J lost 1; bases outside the gene matches: 3. CDR3 length equals 14 residues. CDR1 is SGDLS, CDR2 YYNGEE, per germline. The CDR3 loop is CASSAQGGSYEQYF. The DNA for the CDR3 is TGTGCCAGCAGCGCACAGGGGGGATCCTACGAGCAGTACTTC.

This clone has a single count. This sequence joins TRBV21-1 and TRBJ1-1; TRBD1 is the table's D call, not checked against the DNA. TRBV21-1 is shown as a pseudogene. The CDR3 loop spans 14 amino acids. CDR3 region: CASSAGQGDTEAFF. The CDR3 DNA sequence: TGTGCCAGCAGCGCGGGACAGGGGGACACTGAAGCTTTCTTT.

The J gene is TRBJ2-1, the V gene TRBV7-6; D unclear. The V gene's germline CDR1 is SGHVS and CDR2 FNYEAQ. The ends were cut back, 4 bases at V and 5 bases at J, with 3 bases in the middle. The CDR3 is 11 residues long. CDR3 sequence reads: CASSYNNEQFF. The CDR3 coding sequence is TGTGCCAGCAGCTATAACAATGAGCAGTTCTTC.

The gene calls are TRBV28 and TRBJ1-2, with no clear D. The V end was cut by 2 bases, the J end by 2 bases, with 6 bases between. CDR1 is MDHEN and CDR2 is SYDVKM in the germline V gene. This CDR3 has 13 residues. The CDR3 region has the DNA TGTGCCAGCAGTTTAGGCAAGAACTATGGCTACACCTTC. It yields the protein CASSLGKNYGYTF.

This sequence joins TRBV14 and TRBJ2-3; 8 bases match TRBD1. CDR3 length equals 17 residues. Trimming removed 5 bases from V and 3 bases from J; junction bases left unmatched: 13. Germline lookup yields CDR1 SGHDN and CDR2 FVKESK. This CDR3 reads CASSYPPGGVRTDTQYF. Here the CDR3 DNA reads TGTGCCAGCAGCTACCCCCCAGGGGGCGTTAGGACAGATACGCAGTATTTT.

The chain joins TRBV6-5 to TRBJ2-5; the match to TRBD2 covers 7 bases. J lost 5 bases, V lost 6 bases, and 0 bases had no gene match. The length of the CDR3 is 11 residues. CDR1 is MNHEY and CDR2 is SVGAGI in the germline V gene. The CDR3 DNA reads TGTGCCAGCAGGGGGGGGGAGACCCAGTACTTC. Its protein is CASRGGETQYF.

The CDR3 is CASRLQGLEAFF. The CDR3 coding sequence is TGTGCCAGCAGACTACAGGGTTTGGAGGCTTTCTTT. V usage is TRBV6-1 and J usage is TRBJ1-1; D perhaps matches TRBD1 (6 bases). The CDR3 is made up of 12 amino acids. Trimming stripped 6 bases from V and 11 bases from J, with 16 bases between. Germline CDR1 reads MNHNS; CDR2 reads SASEGT.